A selection of T cell receptor beta chains follows, all from one sample in a study of blood T cell repertoires in COVID-19. Sequencing was performed with immunoSEQ multiplex PCR; in TCRdb, only in-frame clones are kept and a portion is missing. This repertoire shows 90,000 to 120,000 clones, approximately 88% found once; its top ten account for 4.5% to 6%. Sequenced material: peripheral blood. These receptors were taken from a man aged 35-49 years with active or convalescent COVID-19. The conserved cysteine and the conserved F or W are not part of the CDR3 here. D genes are given only for firm matches.

>-|TRBV7-2|TRBJ1-3
ASRAQGAGNTIY
>TRBD1|TRBV7-6|TRBJ1-2
ASSPWGQGVNGYT
>-|TRBV10-3|TRBJ2-5
ATQTGRETQY
>-|TRBV4-3|TRBJ1-2
ASSHVEGTMGYT
>-|TRBV28|TRBJ2-4
ASSSQRAKNIQY
>TRBD1|TRBV27|TRBJ1-4
ASSLVWTGGEKLF
>-|TRBV24-1|TRBJ1-5
ATSDGDRGGNQPQH
>TRBD2|TRBV28|TRBJ2-1
ASRPPGLANNEQF
>TRBD2|TRBV19|TRBJ2-1
ASSIVTGGEQF
>-|TRBV4-1|TRBJ2-2
ASSPGLPNTGELF
>-|TRBV11-2|TRBJ1-2
ASSLALSGNRGYT
>TRBD1|TRBV5-5|TRBJ1-2
ASSLQGNDYGYT
>-|TRBV18|TRBJ1-1
ASSPPSPQNTEAF
>TRBD1|TRBV6-5|TRBJ1-2
ASSYRGQGYT
>TRBD1|TRBV10-1|TRBJ1-1
ASSEPGQGKTEAF
>-|TRBV19|TRBJ1-6
ASSIQQSNSPLH
>-|TRBV10-3|TRBJ2-7
AISVGQGSKEQY
>TRBD2|TRBV19|TRBJ2-3
ASASGTQVTQY
>-|TRBV7-2|TRBJ1-3
ASSPYRADGNTIY
>TRBD2|TRBV4-3|TRBJ2-2
ASSLGLAANTGELF
>TRBD1|TRBV25-1|TRBJ2-3
ASRGQGNTQY
>-|TRBV6-1|TRBJ1-2
ASSEGEGALYGYT
>TRBD1|TRBV7-9|TRBJ1-6
ASSSSTGGVSPLH
>TRBD2|TRBV30|TRBJ2-7
AWDPSGNNYEQY
>TRBD1|TRBV10-3|TRBJ2-7
AISRQGSSYEQY
>TRBD1|TRBV10-3|TRBJ1-1
AIRGETGVNTEAF
>TRBD1|TRBV18|TRBJ1-2
ASSPRSGGAGNYGYT
>-|TRBV30|TRBJ1-6
AWDLGGKNSPLH
>-|TRBV5-1|TRBJ1-6
ASSSGQNERSPLH
>TRBD2|TRBV28|TRBJ2-1
ASSGLATRSYNEQF
>-|TRBV11-2|TRBJ2-7
ASSPSYEQY
>-|TRBV4-1|TRBJ2-1
ASSQVGLTYNEQF
>-|TRBV2|TRBJ1-6
ASKSSYNSPLH